Presented here are 2 T cell receptor beta chains from one specimen sequenced in a study of PD-1 blockade in mismatch repair-deficient tumors. The method was immunoSEQ multiplex PCR; TCRdb's version includes in-frame clones alone and lacks a portion of them. In the table there are around 23,000 clones, more than 80% of which are singletons. Sequenced material: peripheral blood, taken 12 weeks after starting pembrolizumab. The receptors here all came from an adult with mismatch repair-deficient cancer.

The V call is TRBV11-2, the J call TRBJ2-1, with D perhaps matching TRBD1 or TRBD2 (6 bases each). Germline V CDR1 and CDR2: SGHAT, FQNNGV. This CDR3 is built from 17 residues. Trimming removed 1 base at V and 0 bases at J, with 13 bases between. The CDR3 nucleotides are TGTGCCAGCAGCTTAGTATACGAGGGGGGCTCCTACAATGAGCAGTTCTTC. Translated: CASSLVYEGGSYNEQFF.

The chain carries TRBV5-1 and TRBJ2-1; 9 positions agree with TRBD2. V dropped 0 bases and J dropped 4; count of bases not matched to a gene: 5. The germline V gene encodes CDR1 SGHRS and CDR2 YFSETQ. The CDR3 has 16 residues. CDR3 nucleotides: TGCGCCAGCAGCTTGGGGACTAGCGTGGTATACAATGAGCAGTTCTTC. Its protein is CASSLGTSVVYNEQFF.